Listed here are 10 T cell receptor beta chains from one sample, sequenced in a study of cytomegalovirus exposure and HLA in healthy donors. The PCR contained 60 Vbeta and 13 Jbeta primers. Sequencing used immunoSEQ multiplex PCR; TCRdb keeps in-frame clones, though not all of them. The sample lists 150,000 to 200,000 clones; roughly 85% were seen once. Sequencing input: PBMCs. These receptor sequences come from a woman aged 45-59 years in good health and CMV-seronegative.

This clone came up once. The rearrangement uses TRBV5-5 and TRBJ2-7; 9 bases align to TRBD2. The CDR3 is 17 amino acids. Germline V CDR1 and CDR2: SGHKS, YYEKEE (reference sequence). V lost 0 bases to trimming and J lost 6 bases; unmatched junction nucleotides: 13. The CDR3 nucleotides read TGTGCCAGCAGCTTGGTAGTTAGCGGGAGTAGGTCGGGCGAGCAGTACTTC. It encodes CASSLVVSGSRSGEQYF.

This clone was detected only once. The V call is TRBV4-2, the J call TRBJ1-1; 10 nucleotides line up with TRBD1. Looked up from germline, CDR1 is LGHNA and CDR2 is YNFKEQ. Trimming at V came to 3 bases and at J to 2 bases, leaving 6 bases not matched to a gene. The CDR3 is 16 amino acids. CDR3 DNA: TGTGCCAGCAGCCATCCTAGGACAGGGGGAAACACTGAAGCTTTCTTT. Its translation is CASSHPRTGGNTEAFF.

The V gene is TRBV11-1, the J gene TRBJ2-7; D not certain. V was clipped by 6 bases and J by 4 bases, with 4 bases between them. Germline CDR1 and CDR2: SGHAT and FQDESV (reference sequence). This CDR3 comprises 10 residues. CDR3 nucleotides: TGTGCCAGCAGTAATTACGAGCAGTACTTC. Translation gives CASSNYEQYF.

The J gene is TRBJ1-1, the V gene TRBV11-2, with 7 positions matching TRBD1. The germline gives CDR1 SGHAT, CDR2 FQNNGV. V lost 2 bases to trimming and J lost 5 bases; unmatched junction nucleotides: 8. This CDR3 is 15 amino acids long. The DNA of the CDR3 is TGTGCCAGCAGCTTACAGAGGACAGGAGGGACTGAAGCTTTCTTT. Its translation: CASSLQRTGGTEAFF.

This chain links TRBV23-1 with TRBJ2-3; TRBD1 agrees at 7 bases. TRBV23-1 is reported as an ORF; its role is uncertain. V dropped 0 bases and J dropped 4; count of bases not matched to a gene: 7. The CDR3 consists of 16 residues. CDR3 amino acids: CASSQSQQGRADTQYF. For the CDR3, the DNA is TGCGCCAGCAGTCAATCTCAACAGGGGAGAGCAGATACGCAGTATTTT.

The rearrangement links TRBV27 to TRBJ2-3, with D perhaps TRBD1 (5 bases). V was shortened by 2 bases and J by 0 bases, with 12 bases between the two germline ends. The CDR3 extends over 16 amino acids. Germline V lookup: CDR1 MNHEY, CDR2 SMNVEV (reference sequence). The CDR3 loop is CASSLQDRSSTDTQYF. CDR3 bases: TGTGCCAGCAGTTTACAAGACAGATCTAGCACAGATACGCAGTATTTT.

The chain carries TRBV27 and TRBJ2-1; TRBD2 agrees at 7 bases. The CDR3 contains 12 residues. Germline CDR1 is MNHEY and CDR2 is SMNVEV (reference sequence). The J segment lost 10 bases and the V segment lost 4 bases, leaving 4 bases of the junction unmatched. CDR3 nucleotide sequence: TGTGCCAGCAGTTATCAGCGGGACGAGCAGTTCTTC. It specifies CASSYQRDEQFF.

This clone has only a few counts. The chain employs TRBV27 and TRBJ2-4; D may be TRBD1 (5 bases). Germline V gene sequence: CDR1 MNHEY, CDR2 SMNVEV (reference sequence). Trimming took 5 bases from V and 1 from J, leaving 9 bases between them. There are 14 residues in the CDR3. The CDR3 DNA follows: TGTGCCAGCAGTCCCGCAGGGGCCAAAAACATTCAGTACTTC. It codes for CASSPAGAKNIQYF.

This clone came up a few times. The gene calls are TRBV5-1 and TRBJ1-1; tentative D call: TRBD1 (6 bases). CDR3 length equals 15 residues. With 4 bases removed from V and 0 bases from J, the gap between germline ends came to 13 bases. Germline CDR1 reads SGHRS; CDR2 reads YFSETQ. In DNA form, the CDR3 reads TGCGCCAGCAGCCTTGCAAGGGGGATGAACACTGAAGCTTTCTTT. Translated: CASSLARGMNTEAFF.

This clone was seen a single time. This rearrangement joins TRBV6-5 to TRBJ2-2, with D unclear. Germline V gene lookup returns CDR1 MNHEY and CDR2 SVGAGI. Trimming stripped 8 bases from V and 0 bases from J, with 7 bases between. CDR3 size: 13 residues. Here the CDR3 reads CASAGANTGELFF. CDR3 DNA sequence: TGTGCCAGCGCAGGCGCGAACACCGGGGAGCTGTTTTTT.